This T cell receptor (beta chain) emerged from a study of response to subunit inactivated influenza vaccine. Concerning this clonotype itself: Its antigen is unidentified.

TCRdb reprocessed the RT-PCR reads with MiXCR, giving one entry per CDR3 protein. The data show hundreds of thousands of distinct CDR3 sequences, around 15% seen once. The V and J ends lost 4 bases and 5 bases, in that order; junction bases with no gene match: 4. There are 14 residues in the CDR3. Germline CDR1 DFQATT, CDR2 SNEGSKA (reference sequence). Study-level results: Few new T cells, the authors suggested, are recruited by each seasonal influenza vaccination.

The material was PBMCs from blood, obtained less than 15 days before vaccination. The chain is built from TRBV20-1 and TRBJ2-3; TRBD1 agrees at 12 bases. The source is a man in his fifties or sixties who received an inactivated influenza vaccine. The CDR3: CSAMGQGAGDTQYF. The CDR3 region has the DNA TGCAGTGCTATGGGACAGGGGGCTGGAGATACGCAGTATTTT.